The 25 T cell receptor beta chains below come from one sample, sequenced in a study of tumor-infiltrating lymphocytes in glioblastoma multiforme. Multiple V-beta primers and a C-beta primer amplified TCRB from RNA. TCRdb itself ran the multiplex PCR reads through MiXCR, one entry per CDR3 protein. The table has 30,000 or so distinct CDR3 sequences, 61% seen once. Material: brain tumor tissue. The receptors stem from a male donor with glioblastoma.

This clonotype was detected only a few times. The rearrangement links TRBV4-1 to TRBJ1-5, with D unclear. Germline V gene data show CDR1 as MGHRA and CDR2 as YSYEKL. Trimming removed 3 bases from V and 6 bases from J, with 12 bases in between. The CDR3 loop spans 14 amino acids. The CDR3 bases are TGCGCCAGCAGCCATCCCGGGGAGTCTCAGCCCCAGCATTTT. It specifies CASSHPGESQPQHF.

The CDR3 reads CSAKVSGRYEQYF. Written as DNA, the CDR3 is TGCAGTGCTAAAGTTAGCGGGAGATACGAGCAGTACTTC. This chain connects TRBV20-1 to TRBJ2-7; 9 bases match TRBD2. Germline V gene data show CDR1 as DFQATT and CDR2 as SNEGSKA (reference sequence). The CDR3 sequence is 13 residues long. V trimming: 4 bases; J trimming: 4 bases; junction bases outside the gene matches: 5.

The CDR3 sequence: CATETGYNEQYF. The DNA of the CDR3 is TGTGCCACCGAGACTGGCTACAACGAGCAGTACTTC. The V gene is TRBV6-2 or TRBV6-3, the J gene TRBJ2-7, with D hard to call. The ends were cut back, 10 bases at V and 5 bases at J, with 15 bases in the middle. This CDR3 region has 12 residues. Germline V CDR1 and CDR2: MNHEY, SVGEGT.

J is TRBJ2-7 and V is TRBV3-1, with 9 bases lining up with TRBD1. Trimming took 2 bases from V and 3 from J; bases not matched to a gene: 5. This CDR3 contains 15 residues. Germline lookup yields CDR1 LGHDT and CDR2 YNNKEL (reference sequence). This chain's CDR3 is CASSQPGQGRYEQYF. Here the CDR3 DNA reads TGTGCCAGCAGCCAACCGGGACAGGGACGCTACGAGCAGTACTTC.

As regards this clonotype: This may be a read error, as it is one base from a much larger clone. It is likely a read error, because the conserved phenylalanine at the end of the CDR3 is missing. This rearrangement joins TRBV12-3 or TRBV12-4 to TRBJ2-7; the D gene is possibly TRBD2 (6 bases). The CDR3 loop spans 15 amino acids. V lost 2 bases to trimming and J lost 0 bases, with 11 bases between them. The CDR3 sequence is CASSLRSGPSYEQYS. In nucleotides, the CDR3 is TGTGCCAGCAGTTTACGTAGCGGACCCTCCTACGAGCAGTACTCC.

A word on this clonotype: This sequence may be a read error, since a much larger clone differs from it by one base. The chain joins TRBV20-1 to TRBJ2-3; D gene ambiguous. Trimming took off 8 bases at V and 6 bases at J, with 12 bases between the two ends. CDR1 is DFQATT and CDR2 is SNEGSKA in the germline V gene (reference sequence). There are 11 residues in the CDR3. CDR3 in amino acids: CSIIKVDTQYF. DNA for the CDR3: TGCAGTATCATTAAAGTTGATACGCAGTATTTT.

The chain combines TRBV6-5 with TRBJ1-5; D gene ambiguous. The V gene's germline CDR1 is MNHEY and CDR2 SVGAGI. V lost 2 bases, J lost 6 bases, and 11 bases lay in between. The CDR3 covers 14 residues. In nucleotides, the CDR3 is TGTGCCAGCAGTTACATCGGCGTCGGTCAGCCCCAGCATTTT. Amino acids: CASSYIGVGQPQHF.

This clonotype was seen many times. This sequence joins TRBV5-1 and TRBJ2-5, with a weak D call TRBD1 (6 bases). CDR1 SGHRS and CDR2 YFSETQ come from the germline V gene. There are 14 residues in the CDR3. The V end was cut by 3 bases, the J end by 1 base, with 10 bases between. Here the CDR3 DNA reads TGCGCCAGCAGCTGGCAGGGGTCCCAAGAGACCCAGTACTTC. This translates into CASSWQGSQETQYF.

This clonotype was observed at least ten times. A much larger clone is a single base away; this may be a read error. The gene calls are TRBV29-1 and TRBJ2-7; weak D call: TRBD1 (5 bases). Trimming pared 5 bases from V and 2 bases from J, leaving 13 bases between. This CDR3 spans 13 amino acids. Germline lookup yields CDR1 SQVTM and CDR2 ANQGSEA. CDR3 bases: TGCAGCGTTTGGATGTCAGGGCCCTACGAGCAGTACTTC. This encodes CSVWMSGPYEQYF.

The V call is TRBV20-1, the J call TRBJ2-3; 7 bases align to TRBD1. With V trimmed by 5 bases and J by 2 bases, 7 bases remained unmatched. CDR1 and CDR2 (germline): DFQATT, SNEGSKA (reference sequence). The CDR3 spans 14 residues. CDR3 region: CSARDSGATDTQYF. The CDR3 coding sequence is TGCAGTGCTCGGGACAGTGGGGCCACAGATACGCAGTATTTT.

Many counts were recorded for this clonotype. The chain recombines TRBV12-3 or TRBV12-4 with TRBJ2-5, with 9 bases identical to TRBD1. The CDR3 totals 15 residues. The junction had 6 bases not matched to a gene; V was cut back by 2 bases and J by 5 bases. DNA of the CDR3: TGTGCCAGCAGTTTATGGGGACAGGGTAGGGAGACCCAGTACTTC. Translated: CASSLWGQGRETQYF.

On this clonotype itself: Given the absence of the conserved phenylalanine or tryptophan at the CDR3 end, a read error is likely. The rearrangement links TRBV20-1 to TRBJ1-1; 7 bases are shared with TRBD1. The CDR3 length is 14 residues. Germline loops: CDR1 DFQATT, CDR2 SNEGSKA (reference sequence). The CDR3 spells CSTRFRGGNTEAFY. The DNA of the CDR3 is TGCAGTACTAGATTCAGGGGGGGGAACACTGAAGCTTTCTAT.

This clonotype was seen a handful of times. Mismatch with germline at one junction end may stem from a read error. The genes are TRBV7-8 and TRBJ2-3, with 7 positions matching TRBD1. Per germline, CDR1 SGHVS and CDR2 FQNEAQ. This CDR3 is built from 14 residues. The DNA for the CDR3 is TGTGCCAGTGACCTACAGGGGCGAACAGATATGCAGTATTTT. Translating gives CASDLQGRTDMQYF.

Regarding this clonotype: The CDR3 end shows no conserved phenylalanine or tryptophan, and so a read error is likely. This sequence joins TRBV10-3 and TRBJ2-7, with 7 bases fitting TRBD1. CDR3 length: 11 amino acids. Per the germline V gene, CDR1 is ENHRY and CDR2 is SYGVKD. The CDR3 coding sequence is TGTGTCCTCGCGACAGGGTGGGAGCAGTACTAC. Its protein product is CVLATGWEQYY.

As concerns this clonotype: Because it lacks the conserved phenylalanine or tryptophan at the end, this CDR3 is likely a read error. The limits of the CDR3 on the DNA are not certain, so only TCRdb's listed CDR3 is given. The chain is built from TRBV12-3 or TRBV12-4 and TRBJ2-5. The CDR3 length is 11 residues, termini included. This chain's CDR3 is CASSFLETQYS.

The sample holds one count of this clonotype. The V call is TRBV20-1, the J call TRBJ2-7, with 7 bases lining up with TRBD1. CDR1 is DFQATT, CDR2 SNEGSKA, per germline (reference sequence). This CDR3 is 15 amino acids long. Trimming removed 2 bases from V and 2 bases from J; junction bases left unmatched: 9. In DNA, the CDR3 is TGCAGTGCTAGATCTATCGGGACAGCTACCTACGAGCAGTACTTC. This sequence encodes CSARSIGTATYEQYF.

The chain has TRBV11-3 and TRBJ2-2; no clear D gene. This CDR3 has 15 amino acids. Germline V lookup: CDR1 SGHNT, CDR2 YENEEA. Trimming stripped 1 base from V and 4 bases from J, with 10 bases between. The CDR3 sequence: CASSLGGKVTGELFF. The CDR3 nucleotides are TGTGCCAGCAGCTTAGGGGGAAAGGTCACCGGGGAGCTGTTTTTT.

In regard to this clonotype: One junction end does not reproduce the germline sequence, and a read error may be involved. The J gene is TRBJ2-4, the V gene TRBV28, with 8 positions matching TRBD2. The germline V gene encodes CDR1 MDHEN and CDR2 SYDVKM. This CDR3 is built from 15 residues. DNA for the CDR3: TGTGCCAGCAGTGGACTAGCCACCATGGGAGGGGTTCAGCACTTC. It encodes CASSGLATMGGVQHF. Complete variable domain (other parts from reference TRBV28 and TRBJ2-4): DVKVTQSSRYLVKRTGEKVFLECVQDMDHENMFWYRQDPGLGLRLIYFSYDVKMKEKGDIPEGYSVSREKKERFSLILESASTNQTSMYLCASSGLATMGGVQHFGAGTRLSVL.

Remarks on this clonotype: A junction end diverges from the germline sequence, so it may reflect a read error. CDR3 loop: CSARDRTGDSPPHF. CDR3 in DNA: TGCAGTGCTAGAGATCGGACAGGGGATTCACCCCCCCATTTT. The rearrangement links TRBV20-1 to TRBJ1-6; TRBD1 agrees at 9 bases. The germline V gene has CDR1 DFQATT and CDR2 SNEGSKA (reference sequence). The CDR3 length is 14 residues.

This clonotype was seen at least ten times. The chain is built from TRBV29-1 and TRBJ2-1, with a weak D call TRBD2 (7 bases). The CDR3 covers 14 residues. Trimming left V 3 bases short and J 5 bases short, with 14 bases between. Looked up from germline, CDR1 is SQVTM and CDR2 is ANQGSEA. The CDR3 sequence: CSVEGGGPHNEQFF. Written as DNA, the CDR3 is TGCAGCGTTGAGGGAGGGGGTCCCCACAATGAGCAGTTCTTC.

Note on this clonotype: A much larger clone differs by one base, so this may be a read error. CDR3 residues: CASSSYTGDERYF. CDR3 bases: TGTGCCAGCAGCTCCTATACAGGGGACGAGCGGTACTTC. The rearrangement links TRBV11-2 to TRBJ2-7, with TRBD1 matching over 7 bases. The CDR3 extends over 13 amino acids. Germline CDR1 is SGHAT and CDR2 is FQNNGV.

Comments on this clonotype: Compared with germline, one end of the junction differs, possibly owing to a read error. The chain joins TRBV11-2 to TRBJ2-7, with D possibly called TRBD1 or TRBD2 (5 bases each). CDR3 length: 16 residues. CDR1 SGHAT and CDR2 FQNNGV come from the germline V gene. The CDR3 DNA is TGCGCCAGCAGTTTAGATATTAGGTGGGACGAGAACGAGCAGTACTTC. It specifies CASSLDIRWDENEQYF.

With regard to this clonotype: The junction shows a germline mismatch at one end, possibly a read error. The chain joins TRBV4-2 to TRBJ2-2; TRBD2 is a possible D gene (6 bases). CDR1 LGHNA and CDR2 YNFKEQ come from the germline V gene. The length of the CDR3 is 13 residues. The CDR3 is CASSRERGGEPFF. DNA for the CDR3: TGTGCCAGCAGCCGAGAACGCGGCGGGGAGCCGTTTTTT.

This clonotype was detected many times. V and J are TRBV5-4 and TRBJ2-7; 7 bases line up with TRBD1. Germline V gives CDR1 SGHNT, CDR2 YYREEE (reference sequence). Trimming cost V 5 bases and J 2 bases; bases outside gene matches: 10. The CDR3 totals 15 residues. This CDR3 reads CASRPATGATYEQYF. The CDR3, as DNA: TGTGCCAGCAGACCGGCCACAGGGGCGACCTACGAGCAGTACTTC.

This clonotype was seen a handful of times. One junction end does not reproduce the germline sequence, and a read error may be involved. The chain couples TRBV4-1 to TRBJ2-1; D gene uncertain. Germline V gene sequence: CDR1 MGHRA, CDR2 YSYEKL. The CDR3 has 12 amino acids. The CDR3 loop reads CASSQDRERSHF. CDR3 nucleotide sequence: TGCGCCAGCAGCCAAGATCGAGAGCGTTCCCACTTC.